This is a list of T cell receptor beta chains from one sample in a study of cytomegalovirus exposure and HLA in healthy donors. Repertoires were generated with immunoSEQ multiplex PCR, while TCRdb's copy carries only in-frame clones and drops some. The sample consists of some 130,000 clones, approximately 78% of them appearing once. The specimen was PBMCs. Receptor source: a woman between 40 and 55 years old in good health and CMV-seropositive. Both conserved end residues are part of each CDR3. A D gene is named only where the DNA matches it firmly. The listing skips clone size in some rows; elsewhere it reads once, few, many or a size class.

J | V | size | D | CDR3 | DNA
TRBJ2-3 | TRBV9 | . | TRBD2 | CASSVASGQGTDTQYF | TGTGCCAGCAGCGTAGCTAGCGGCCAGGGAACAGATACGCAGTATTTT
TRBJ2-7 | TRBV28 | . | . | CASSSGQSYEQYF | TGTGCCAGCAGTTCAGGACAGTCCTACGAGCAGTACTTC
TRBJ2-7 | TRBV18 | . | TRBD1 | CASSPNPPGTGIFEQYF | TGTGCCAGCTCACCCAATCCCCCCGGGACAGGGATCTTCGAGCAGTACTTC
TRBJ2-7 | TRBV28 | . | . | CASSLSQGFNYEQYF | TGTGCCAGCAGTTTATCACAGGGATTTAACTACGAGCAGTACTTC
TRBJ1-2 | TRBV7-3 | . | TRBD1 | CASSVGQGLGYTF | TGTGCCAGCAGCGTGGGACAGGGTTTGGGCTACACCTTC
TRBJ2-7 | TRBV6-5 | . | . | CASSYSWAGEIYEQYF | TGTGCCAGCAGTTACTCCTGGGCAGGGGAGATCTACGAGCAGTACTTC
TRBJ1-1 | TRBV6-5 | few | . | CASSYSLGLANTEAFF | TGTGCCAGCAGTTACTCGCTGGGCCTGGCTAACACTGAAGCTTTCTTT
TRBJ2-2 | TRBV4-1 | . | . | CASSQVLYTGELFF | TGCGCCAGCAGCCAAGTTCTGTACACCGGGGAGCTGTTTTTT
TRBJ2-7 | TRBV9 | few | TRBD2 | CASSVGTSGGYYEQYF | TGTGCCAGCAGCGTCGGGACTAGCGGGGGGTATTACGAGCAGTACTTC
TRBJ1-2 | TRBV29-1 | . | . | CSAASGQSYGYTF | TGCAGCGCCGCATCCGGACAGTCCTATGGCTACACCTTC
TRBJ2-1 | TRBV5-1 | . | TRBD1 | CASSRTGGDRGNEQFF | TGCGCCAGTAGCCGAACAGGAGGGGACAGGGGCAATGAGCAGTTCTTC
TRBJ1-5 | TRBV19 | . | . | CASNLGSYSNQPQHF | TGTGCCAGTAATCTTGGGAGTTATAGCAATCAGCCCCAGCATTTT
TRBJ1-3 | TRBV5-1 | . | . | CASSLFSGENAGNTIYF | TGCGCCAGCAGCTTGTTCTCAGGGGAAAACGCCGGAAACACCATATATTTT
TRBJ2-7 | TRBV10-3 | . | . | CAISDVGQVSLKIYEQYF | TGTGCCATCAGTGATGTGGGCCAGGTTTCGTTAAAAATTTACGAGCAGTACTTC
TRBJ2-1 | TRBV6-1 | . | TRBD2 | CASWLAVSYNEQFF | TGTGCCAGCTGGCTAGCGGTCTCCTACAATGAGCAGTTCTTC
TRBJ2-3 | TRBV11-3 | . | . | CASSLSSGARTDTQYF | TGTGCCAGCAGCTTAAGTTCTGGAGCCCGCACAGATACGCAGTATTTT
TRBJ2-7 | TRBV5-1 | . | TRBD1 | CASSLSGTGGSYEQYF | TGCGCCAGCAGCTTGTCCGGGACAGGGGGCTCCTACGAGCAGTACTTC
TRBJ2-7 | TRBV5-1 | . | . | CASSLGAASSYEQYF | TGCGCCAGCAGCTTGGGAGCGGCGAGCTCCTACGAGCAGTACTTC
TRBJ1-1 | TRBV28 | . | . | CASSLLSGGRGEAFF | TGTGCCAGCAGTTTATTATCGGGGGGCAGGGGTGAAGCTTTCTTT
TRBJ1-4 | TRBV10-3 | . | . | CAIQGREDEKLFF | TGTGCCATCCAGGGCAGGGAAGATGAAAAACTGTTTTTT
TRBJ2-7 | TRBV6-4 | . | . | CASKLRGIYEQYF | TGTGCCAGCAAGCTAAGGGGCATCTACGAGCAGTACTTC
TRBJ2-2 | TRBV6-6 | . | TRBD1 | CASSYSRGPTGELFF | TGTGCCAGCAGTTATTCCAGGGGGCCCACCGGGGAGCTGTTTTTT
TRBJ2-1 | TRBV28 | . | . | CASSLWRGGTINNEQFF | TGTGCCAGCAGTTTATGGAGGGGGGGGACTATTAACAATGAGCAGTTCTTC
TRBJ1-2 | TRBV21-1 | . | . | CASSKVKGAHCGYTF | TGTGCCAGCAGCAAAGTTAAGGGGGCCCACTGTGGCTACACCTTC